Listed below are T cell receptor beta chains from one sample, sequenced in a study of TIL therapy for anti-PD-1-resistant metastatic lung cancer. Measured with immunoSEQ multiplex PCR; TCRdb has only the in-frame clones, and not every one. The table has more than 25,000 clones, 72% seen once. This material consisted of tumor tissue, taken at baseline. The receptors come from a person aged 25 to 79 with non-small cell lung cancer. The CDR3 runs from the conserved cysteine through the conserved F or W. A D gene is named only where the DNA matches it firmly. Part of the rows lack a size; the others show once, few, many or a class for expanded clones.

clone size: few
D gene: -
J gene: TRBJ1-2
V gene: TRBV6-6
CDR3 protein: CASSYTPYGYTF
CDR3 DNA: TGTGCCAGCAGTTACACCCCCTATGGCTACACCTTC

clone size: few
D gene: TRBD2
J gene: TRBJ2-1
V gene: TRBV7-2
CDR3 protein: CASSLVGGSNNEQFF
CDR3 DNA: TGTGCCAGCAGCTTAGTGGGGGGGAGCAACAATGAGCAGTTCTTC

clone size: -
D gene: TRBD1
J gene: TRBJ1-3
V gene: TRBV11-3
CDR3 protein: CASSLDPSPGQGRYTIYF
CDR3 DNA: TGTGCCAGCAGCTTAGATCCCTCTCCGGGACAGGGGAGATACACCATATATTTT

clone size: -
D gene: -
J gene: TRBJ1-4
V gene: TRBV5-1
CDR3 protein: CASSLAQGANEKLFF
CDR3 DNA: TGCGCCAGCAGCTTGGCCCAGGGTGCTAATGAAAAACTGTTTTTT

clone size: -
D gene: TRBD2
J gene: TRBJ2-1
V gene: TRBV10-3
CDR3 protein: CAIMGGGGLYNEQFF
CDR3 DNA: TGTGCCATCATGGGCGGGGGGGGCCTCTACAATGAGCAGTTCTTC

clone size: -
D gene: -
J gene: TRBJ2-5
V gene: TRBV5-1
CDR3 protein: CASSLSPGADLYF
CDR3 DNA: TGCGCCAGCAGCTTGAGTCCGGGGGCTGACCTGTACTTC

clone size: -
D gene: TRBD1
J gene: TRBJ2-7
V gene: TRBV5-1
CDR3 protein: CASRYGQGLLEQYF
CDR3 DNA: TGCGCCAGCAGATACGGACAGGGGCTGCTCGAGCAGTACTTC

clone size: -
D gene: -
J gene: TRBJ1-4
V gene: TRBV7-6
CDR3 protein: CASSSFRQEKLFF
CDR3 DNA: TGTGCCAGCAGCTCCTTCAGACAGGAAAAACTGTTTTTT

clone size: -
D gene: -
J gene: TRBJ1-5
V gene: TRBV12-5
CDR3 protein: CASGGGTFSNQPQHF
CDR3 DNA: TGTGCTAGTGGGGGGGGGACGTTTAGCAATCAGCCCCAGCATTTT

clone size: few
D gene: TRBD2
J gene: TRBJ2-2
V gene: TRBV28
CDR3 protein: CASGASGGPGTGELFF
CDR3 DNA: TGTGCCAGCGGTGCAAGCGGGGGGCCCGGCACCGGGGAGCTGTTTTTT

clone size: -
D gene: -
J gene: TRBJ2-2
V gene: TRBV5-4
CDR3 protein: CASSLNRVSTGELFF
CDR3 DNA: TGTGCCAGCAGCTTGAACAGGGTGTCCACCGGGGAGCTGTTTTTT

clone size: -
D gene: -
J gene: TRBJ1-1
V gene: TRBV9
CDR3 protein: CASSVGGGGTEAFF
CDR3 DNA: TGTGCCAGCAGCGTAGGGGGGGGTGGCACTGAAGCTTTCTTT

clone size: few
D gene: -
J gene: TRBJ1-3
V gene: TRBV10-1
CDR3 protein: CASRGFSGNTIYF
CDR3 DNA: TGCGCCAGCCGCGGGTTTTCTGGAAACACCATATATTTT

clone size: -
D gene: TRBD2
J gene: TRBJ2-3
V gene: TRBV19
CDR3 protein: CASTQIGGAADTQYF
CDR3 DNA: TGTGCCAGTACCCAGATCGGGGGGGCTGCAGATACGCAGTATTTT

clone size: -
D gene: -
J gene: TRBJ2-1
V gene: TRBV6-1
CDR3 protein: CASSDRYNEQFF
CDR3 DNA: TGTGCCAGCAGTGACAGGTACAATGAGCAGTTCTTC

clone size: -
D gene: -
J gene: TRBJ2-3
V gene: TRBV9
CDR3 protein: CASSVVAGPVEDTQYF
CDR3 DNA: TGTGCCAGCAGCGTAGTTGCCGGGCCGGTGGAAGATACGCAGTATTTT

clone size: -
D gene: TRBD1
J gene: TRBJ1-6
V gene: TRBV11-2
CDR3 protein: CASSPPGQGRAPLHF
CDR3 DNA: TGTGCCAGCAGCCCCCCGGGACAGGGAAGGGCACCCCTCCACTTT

clone size: -
D gene: -
J gene: TRBJ2-7
V gene: TRBV10-3
CDR3 protein: CAISAPAGPYEQYF
CDR3 DNA: TGTGCCATCAGTGCCCCCGCAGGGCCCTACGAGCAGTACTTC

clone size: -
D gene: -
J gene: TRBJ2-5
V gene: TRBV23-1
CDR3 protein: CASSQSGETQYF
CDR3 DNA: TGCGCCAGCAGTCAATCAGGGGAGACCCAGTACTTC

clone size: few
D gene: -
J gene: TRBJ1-6
V gene: TRBV30
CDR3 protein: CAWSQTGSNSPLHF
CDR3 DNA: TGTGCCTGGAGTCAAACAGGCTCCAATTCACCCCTCCACTTT

clone size: -
D gene: TRBD1
J gene: TRBJ1-1
V gene: TRBV5-1
CDR3 protein: CASSQQGRSTEAFF
CDR3 DNA: TGCGCCAGCAGCCAACAGGGGAGGTCCACTGAAGCTTTCTTT

clone size: -
D gene: TRBD1
J gene: TRBJ1-5
V gene: TRBV19
CDR3 protein: CASYRGHQPQHF
CDR3 DNA: TGTGCCAGTTACAGGGGGCATCAGCCCCAGCATTTT

clone size: -
D gene: -
J gene: TRBJ1-5
V gene: TRBV10-3
CDR3 protein: CAISEAAGGISNQPQHF
CDR3 DNA: TGTGCCATCAGTGAGGCCGCGGGGGGAATTAGCAATCAGCCCCAGCATTTT

clone size: few
D gene: -
J gene: TRBJ1-2
V gene: TRBV30
CDR3 protein: CAWSGQGSHYGYTF
CDR3 DNA: TGTGCCTGGAGTGGCCAGGGGTCCCACTATGGCTACACCTTC

clone size: few
D gene: -
J gene: TRBJ1-6
V gene: TRBV27
CDR3 protein: CASSWGNSPLHF
CDR3 DNA: TGTGCCAGCAGCTGGGGGAATTCACCCCTCCACTTT

clone size: few
D gene: -
J gene: TRBJ1-6
V gene: TRBV5-1
CDR3 protein: CASPLAGDSPLHF
CDR3 DNA: TGCGCCAGCCCCCTGGCAGGAGATTCACCCCTCCACTTT

clone size: few
D gene: -
J gene: TRBJ1-2
V gene: TRBV5-1
CDR3 protein: CASSRSGSNYGYTF
CDR3 DNA: TGCGCCAGCAGCCGTTCAGGGTCCAACTATGGCTACACCTTC

clone size: few
D gene: -
J gene: TRBJ2-1
V gene: TRBV5-6
CDR3 protein: CASSSLGGAWDEQFF
CDR3 DNA: TGTGCCAGCAGCTCCCTGGGGGGGGCGTGGGATGAGCAGTTCTTC

clone size: -
D gene: -
J gene: TRBJ2-7
V gene: TRBV6-1
CDR3 protein: CASSERSGYYEQYF
CDR3 DNA: TGTGCCAGCAGTGAACGCAGCGGTTACTACGAGCAGTACTTC

clone size: -
D gene: -
J gene: TRBJ2-1
V gene: TRBV27
CDR3 protein: CASTARSSYNEQFF
CDR3 DNA: TGTGCCAGCACCGCGAGGTCTTCCTACAATGAGCAGTTCTTC

clone size: -
D gene: -
J gene: TRBJ2-1
V gene: TRBV13
CDR3 protein: CASSFVGRDNEQFF
CDR3 DNA: TGTGCCAGCAGCTTTGTCGGTAGAGACAATGAGCAGTTCTTC

clone size: -
D gene: TRBD2
J gene: TRBJ2-1
V gene: TRBV5-1
CDR3 protein: CASSSFGTSGSYNEQFF
CDR3 DNA: TGCGCCAGCAGCTCTTTTGGGACTAGCGGATCCTACAATGAGCAGTTCTTC

clone size: medium-sized
D gene: -
J gene: TRBJ1-2
V gene: TRBV6-1
CDR3 protein: CASSESLRGGGYGYTF
CDR3 DNA: TGTGCCAGCAGTGAAAGCCTCCGGGGAGGTGGGTATGGCTACACCTTC

clone size: -
D gene: -
J gene: TRBJ1-2
V gene: TRBV6-1
CDR3 protein: CASNPTMGGVYGYTF
CDR3 DNA: TGTGCCAGCAACCCCACAATGGGGGGGGTCTATGGCTACACCTTC

clone size: -
D gene: -
J gene: TRBJ2-5
V gene: TRBV5-6
CDR3 protein: CASSFSGESQETQYF
CDR3 DNA: TGTGCCAGCAGCTTCTCAGGCGAGAGCCAAGAGACCCAGTACTTC

clone size: -
D gene: TRBD2
J gene: TRBJ2-4
V gene: TRBV5-1
CDR3 protein: CASSPGTTSWGQYF
CDR3 DNA: TGCGCCAGCAGCCCCGGGACTACCAGTTGGGGTCAGTACTTC

clone size: -
D gene: TRBD2
J gene: TRBJ2-2
V gene: TRBV7-8
CDR3 protein: CASSLFFAGGNTGELFF
CDR3 DNA: TGTGCCAGCAGCTTATTTTTCGCGGGGGGAAACACCGGGGAGCTGTTTTTT

clone size: -
D gene: TRBD2
J gene: TRBJ2-7
V gene: TRBV19
CDR3 protein: CASSIISGSSYEQYF
CDR3 DNA: TGTGCCAGTAGTATTATTAGCGGGAGCTCCTACGAGCAGTACTTC

clone size: -
D gene: TRBD1
J gene: TRBJ1-1
V gene: TRBV7-6
CDR3 protein: CASSLDRQGITEAFF
CDR3 DNA: TGTGCCAGCAGCTTAGATAGACAGGGAATCACTGAAGCTTTCTTT

clone size: -
D gene: -
J gene: TRBJ2-5
V gene: TRBV5-5
CDR3 protein: CASTLGELETQYF
CDR3 DNA: TGTGCCAGCACCTTGGGTGAATTAGAGACCCAGTACTTC

clone size: once
D gene: -
J gene: TRBJ1-3
V gene: TRBV2
CDR3 protein: CASSGTPRNTIYF
CDR3 DNA: TGTGCCAGCAGTGGGACACCCAGAAACACCATATATTTT

clone size: few
D gene: -
J gene: TRBJ1-2
V gene: TRBV19
CDR3 protein: CASQVDKNYGYTF
CDR3 DNA: TGTGCCAGTCAGGTTGATAAGAACTATGGCTACACCTTC

clone size: -
D gene: -
J gene: TRBJ2-3
V gene: TRBV5-1
CDR3 protein: CASSLEALTNTQYF
CDR3 DNA: TGCGCCAGCAGCTTGGAGGCCCTCACCAATACGCAGTATTTT

clone size: few
D gene: -
J gene: TRBJ1-1
V gene: TRBV6-5
CDR3 protein: CASSKQGGGTEAFF
CDR3 DNA: TGTGCCAGCAGTAAACAGGGTGGGGGCACTGAAGCTTTCTTT

clone size: -
D gene: -
J gene: TRBJ1-2
V gene: TRBV6-5
CDR3 protein: CASSDRYYGYTF
CDR3 DNA: TGTGCCAGCAGTGACAGGTACTATGGCTACACCTTC

clone size: -
D gene: -
J gene: TRBJ1-1
V gene: TRBV5-1
CDR3 protein: CASIILRDTEFFTEAFF
CDR3 DNA: TGCGCCAGCATTATCCTCCGAGACACCGAATTTTTCACTGAAGCTTTCTTT